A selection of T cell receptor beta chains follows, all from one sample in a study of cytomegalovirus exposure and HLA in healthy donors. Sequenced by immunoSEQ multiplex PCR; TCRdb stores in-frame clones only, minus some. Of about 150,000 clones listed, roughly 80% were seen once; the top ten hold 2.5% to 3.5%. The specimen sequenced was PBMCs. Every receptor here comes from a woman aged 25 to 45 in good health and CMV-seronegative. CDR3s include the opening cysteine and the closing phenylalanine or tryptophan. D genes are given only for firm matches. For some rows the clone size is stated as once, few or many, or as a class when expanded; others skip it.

TGTGCCAGCACCCCACTAGCGGACACCGGGGAGCTGTTTTTT | CASTPLADTGELFF | NA | TRBJ2-2 | TRBD2 | TRBV7-9
TGCGCCAGCAGCCCAAGACAGGGGGCTAGCACAGATACGCAGTATTTT | CASSPRQGASTDTQYF | NA | TRBJ2-3 | TRBD1 | TRBV5-1
TGTGCCAGCAGCTTAGACGGGGACAGGGACTTC | CASSLDGDRDF | NA | TRBJ1-2 | TRBD1 | TRBV7-2
TGCGCCAGCAGCCGAATCAATCTGCAGGGCGCAACTAATGAAAAACTGTTTTTT | CASSRINLQGATNEKLFF | few | TRBJ1-4 | NA | TRBV4-3
TGTGCCAGCAGCATCCAGACGGACTACACTGAAGCTTTCTTT | CASSIQTDYTEAFF | NA | TRBJ1-1 | NA | TRBV5-4
TGTGCCAGCAGCTTGGTCCTAGCGGGAGACTATACAGATACGCAGTATTTT | CASSLVLAGDYTDTQYF | NA | TRBJ2-3 | TRBD2 | TRBV5-4
TGTGCCAGCAGCATTGACAGATCCTCCTACAATGAGCAGTTCTTC | CASSIDRSSYNEQFF | NA | TRBJ2-1 | NA | TRBV7-3
TGCGCCAGCAGCCCGACAGGCCTTACCTACGAGCAGTACTTC | CASSPTGLTYEQYF | few | TRBJ2-7 | NA | TRBV5-1
TGTGCCTGGAGTCCGCAGGGCAACACGCAGTATTTT | CAWSPQGNTQYF | NA | TRBJ2-3 | NA | TRBV30
TGTGCCAGCAGCTCGACGAGGGGCGCGGGAGTTGGGAATGAGCAGTTCTTC | CASSSTRGAGVGNEQFF | NA | TRBJ2-1 | TRBD2 | TRBV7-6
TGCGCCAGCAGCTTAGAAACAGGGATAGCTTTCTTT | CASSLETGIAFF | few | TRBJ1-1 | NA | TRBV5-1
TGTGCCAGCAGCTCCACTCAGGGGAGGGGTCCTGAAGCTTTCTTT | CASSSTQGRGPEAFF | NA | TRBJ1-1 | NA | TRBV11-2
TGTGCCAGCAGTTTCAGAGCGGGAGGGCCAGGAGAGACCCAGTACTTC | CASSFRAGGPGETQYF | NA | TRBJ2-5 | TRBD2 | TRBV28